The T cell receptor (beta chain) described here comes from a study of OX40 agonist ivuxolimab in advanced cancers. In its sample, this clone was seen many times. The sample carries other DNA sequences with the same CDR3. The germline gives CDR1 LGHNA, CDR2 YNFKEQ. The V and J ends lost 3 bases and 1 base respectively, with 7 bases between them. The CDR3 extends over 13 amino acids. Sequencing used immunoSEQ multiplex PCR; TCRdb keeps in-frame clones, though not all of them. The data show 94,000 or so clones, 70% to 85% seen once. The sequence was obtained from an adult with an advanced solid tumor such as melanoma, head and neck, liver or kidney cancer. The chain links TRBV4-2 to TRBJ2-7; D perhaps matches TRBD2 (6 bases). Sequenced here: CD4+ or CD8+ T cells sorted from blood, sampled in a trial of the OX40 agonist ivuxolimab. CDR3 in DNA: TGTGCCAGCAGCCAGGGACTTTCCTACGAGCAGTACTTC. Its translation is CASSQGLSYEQYF.